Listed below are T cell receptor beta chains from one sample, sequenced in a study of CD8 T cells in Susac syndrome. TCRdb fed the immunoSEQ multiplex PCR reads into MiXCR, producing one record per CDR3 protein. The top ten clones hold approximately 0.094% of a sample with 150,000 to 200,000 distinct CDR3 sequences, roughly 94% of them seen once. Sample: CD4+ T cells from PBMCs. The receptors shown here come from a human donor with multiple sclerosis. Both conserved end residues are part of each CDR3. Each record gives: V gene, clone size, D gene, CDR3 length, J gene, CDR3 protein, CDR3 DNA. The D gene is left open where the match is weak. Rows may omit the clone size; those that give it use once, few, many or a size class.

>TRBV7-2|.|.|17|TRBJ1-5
CASSLAGSGGGNQPQHF
TGTGCCAGCAGCTTAGCGGGATCAGGTGGGGGGAATCAGCCCCAGCATTTT
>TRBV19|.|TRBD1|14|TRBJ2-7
CASSMGDRVYEQYF
TGTGCCAGTAGTATGGGGGACAGGGTCTACGAGCAGTACTTC
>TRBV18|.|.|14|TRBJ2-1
CASSPTDGYNEQFF
TGTGCCAGCTCACCAACGGATGGGTACAATGAGCAGTTCTTC
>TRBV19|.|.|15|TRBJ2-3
CASSTPGGAQGTQYF
TGTGCCAGTAGTACCCCAGGCGGGGCGCAGGGTACGCAGTATTTT
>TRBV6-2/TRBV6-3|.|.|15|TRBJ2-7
CASSPTDSSSYEQYF
TGTGCCAGCAGTCCGACAGATAGTTCCTCCTACGAGCAGTACTTC
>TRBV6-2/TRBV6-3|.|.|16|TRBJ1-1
CASSTPPTSRNTEAFF
TGTGCCAGCAGTACACCCCCTACCTCCAGGAACACTGAAGCTTTCTTT
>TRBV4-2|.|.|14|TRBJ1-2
CASSQELLIYGYTF
TGTGCCAGCAGCCAAGAACTCCTAATCTATGGCTACACCTTC
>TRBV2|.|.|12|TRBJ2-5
CASSYQGETQYF
TGTGCCAGCAGTTACCAGGGGGAGACCCAGTACTTC
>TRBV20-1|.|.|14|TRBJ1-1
CSARDTGLNTEAFF
TGCAGTGCTAGAGATACCGGGTTGAACACTGAAGCTTTCTTT
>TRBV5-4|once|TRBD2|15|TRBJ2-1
CASSLVGREGHEQFF
TGTGCCAGCAGCTTGGTGGGGCGGGAGGGCCATGAGCAGTTCTTC
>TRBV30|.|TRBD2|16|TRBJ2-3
CAWSTGLADFTDTQYF
TGTGCCTGGAGTACGGGACTAGCGGACTTCACAGATACGCAGTATTTT
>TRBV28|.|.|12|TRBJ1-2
CASLIRDYGYTF
TGTGCCAGCCTCATCCGGGACTATGGCTACACCTTC
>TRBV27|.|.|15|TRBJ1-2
CASSPRKTVGYGYTF
TGTGCCAGCAGTCCTAGAAAGACAGTCGGGTATGGCTACACCTTC
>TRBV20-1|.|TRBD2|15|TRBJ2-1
CSASGSGRGNNEQFF
TGCAGTGCTTCGGGTAGCGGGAGGGGGAACAATGAGCAGTTCTTC
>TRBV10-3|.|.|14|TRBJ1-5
CAISGRGANQPQHF
TGTGCCATCAGTGGAAGGGGCGCGAATCAGCCCCAGCATTTT
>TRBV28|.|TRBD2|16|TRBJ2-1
CASSIKLAALGGEQFF
TGTGCCAGCAGTATAAAGCTAGCGGCCCTTGGAGGAGAGCAGTTCTTC
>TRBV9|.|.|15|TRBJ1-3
CASSVGESSGNTIYF
TGTGCCAGCAGCGTAGGGGAGAGCTCTGGAAACACCATATATTTT
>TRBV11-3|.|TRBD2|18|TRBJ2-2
CASSPAFEIAGVVGELFF
TGTGCCAGCAGCCCCGCCTTTGAGATAGCGGGAGTGGTCGGGGAGCTGTTTTTT
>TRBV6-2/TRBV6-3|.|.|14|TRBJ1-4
CASSYGGAGEKLFF
TGTGCCAGCAGTTACGGGGGGGCCGGTGAAAAACTGTTTTTT
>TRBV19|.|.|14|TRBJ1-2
CASSIDRSNYGYTF
TGTGCCAGTAGTATAGACAGGTCAAACTATGGCTACACCTTC
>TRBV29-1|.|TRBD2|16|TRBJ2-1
CSVLKSGGGTYNEQFF
TGCAGCGTTCTCAAATCGGGGGGAGGGACCTACAATGAGCAGTTCTTC
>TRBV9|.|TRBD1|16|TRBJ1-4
CASSGTGGGSREKLFF
TGTGCCAGCAGCGGGACAGGGGGAGGTTCACGGGAAAAACTGTTTTTT
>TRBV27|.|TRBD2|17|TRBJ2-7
CASSLVGTKISSYEQYF
TGTGCCAGCAGTTTAGTTGGGACTAAAATTTCCTCCTACGAGCAGTACTTC
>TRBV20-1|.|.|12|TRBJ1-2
CSAETTNYGYTF
TGCAGTGCTGAGACAACTAACTATGGCTACACCTTC
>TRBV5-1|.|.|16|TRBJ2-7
CASSLGTQGSLYEQYF
TGCGCCAGCAGCTTGGGGACACAGGGATCCCTCTACGAGCAGTACTTC
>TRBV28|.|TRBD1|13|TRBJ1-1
CASRGDRVAEAFF
TGTGCCAGCAGAGGGGACAGGGTGGCTGAAGCTTTCTTT
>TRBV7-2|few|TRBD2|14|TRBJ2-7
CASSFGGRAREQYF
TGTGCCAGCAGCTTCGGCGGGAGGGCAAGGGAGCAGTACTTC